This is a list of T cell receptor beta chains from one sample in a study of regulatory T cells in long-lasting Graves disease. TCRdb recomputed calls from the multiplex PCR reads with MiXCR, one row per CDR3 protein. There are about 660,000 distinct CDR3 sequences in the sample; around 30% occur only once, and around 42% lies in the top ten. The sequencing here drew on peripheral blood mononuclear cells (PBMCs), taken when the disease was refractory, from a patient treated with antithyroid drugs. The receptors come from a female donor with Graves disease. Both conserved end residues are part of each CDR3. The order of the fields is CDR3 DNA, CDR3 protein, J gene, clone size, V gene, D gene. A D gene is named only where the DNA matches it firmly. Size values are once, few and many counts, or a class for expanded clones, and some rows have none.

CDR3nt: TGTGCCAGTAGCGCCTGGGCATCTAGCAATCAGCCCCAGCATTTT; CDR3aa: CASSAWASSNQPQHF; j_gene: TRBJ1-5; abundance: few; v_gene: TRBV19; d_gene: NA
CDR3nt: TGTGCCAGCAGTCAACGGGCCCCGACAATATTAGCGGTGAATCAGCCCCAGCATTTT; CDR3aa: CASSQRAPTILAVNQPQHF; j_gene: TRBJ1-5; abundance: NA; v_gene: TRBV28; d_gene: NA
CDR3nt: TGTGCCAGCAGACCCGGACGGAACACTGAAGCTTTCTTT; CDR3aa: CASRPGRNTEAFF; j_gene: TRBJ1-1; abundance: many; v_gene: TRBV12-3/TRBV12-4; d_gene: NA
CDR3nt: TGTGCCAGCAGTTGGATCGGGACAGGCAATCAGCCCCAGCATTTT; CDR3aa: CASSWIGTGNQPQHF; j_gene: TRBJ1-5; abundance: NA; v_gene: TRBV6-9; d_gene: TRBD1
CDR3nt: TGTGCCAGCAGCTACTCCGGGGGACTAGCGGGGGGTGGGACCTACGAGCAGTACTTC; CDR3aa: CASSYSGGLAGGGTYEQYF; j_gene: TRBJ2-7; abundance: NA; v_gene: TRBV6-5; d_gene: TRBD2
CDR3nt: TGCAGCGTTAAATTGAGCGGGGGATACAATGAGCAGTTCTTC; CDR3aa: CSVKLSGGYNEQFF; j_gene: TRBJ2-1; abundance: once; v_gene: TRBV29-1; d_gene: TRBD2
CDR3nt: TGTGCCAGCAGTTCCTATAACACTGAAGCTTTCTTT; CDR3aa: CASSSYNTEAFF; j_gene: TRBJ1-1; abundance: many; v_gene: TRBV28; d_gene: NA
CDR3nt: TGTGCCAGCAGTTACTTGAGACAGGAGGGCTACACCTTC; CDR3aa: CASSYLRQEGYTF; j_gene: TRBJ1-2; abundance: many; v_gene: TRBV6-5; d_gene: NA
CDR3nt: TGTGCCAGTTCTCACTTCGACAGGGGGGGAGATGGCTACACCTTC; CDR3aa: CASSHFDRGGDGYTF; j_gene: TRBJ1-2; abundance: NA; v_gene: TRBV19; d_gene: TRBD1
CDR3nt: TGTGCCAGCAGTGTTAGAAAAGAGACCCAGTACTTC; CDR3aa: CASSVRKETQYF; j_gene: TRBJ2-5; abundance: few; v_gene: TRBV2; d_gene: NA
CDR3nt: TGTGCCAGCAGTTACGGGCTAGCGGTTACCTACGAGCAGTACTTC; CDR3aa: CASSYGLAVTYEQYF; j_gene: TRBJ2-7; abundance: many; v_gene: TRBV6-5; d_gene: TRBD2
CDR3nt: TGTGCCAGCAGTCCTATTTTGACGGGACAGGGGGTGTCGAGCGGTCCCTCCTACGAGCAGTACTTC; CDR3aa: CASSPILTGQGVSSGPSYEQYF; j_gene: TRBJ2-7; abundance: NA; v_gene: TRBV6-1; d_gene: TRBD1
CDR3nt: TGTGCCAGCACGGACAGGGGGGGGTTTTACGAGCAGTACTTC; CDR3aa: CASTDRGGFYEQYF; j_gene: TRBJ2-7; abundance: NA; v_gene: TRBV6-1; d_gene: TRBD1
CDR3nt: TGTGCCGCCAGGGTAGCGGAGTATGGCTACACCTTC; CDR3aa: CAARVAEYGYTF; j_gene: TRBJ1-2; abundance: NA; v_gene: TRBV6-1; d_gene: NA
CDR3nt: TGTGCCAGTAGTATATTTTCCTCGGGGTCCTCCTACAATGAGCAGTTCTTC; CDR3aa: CASSIFSSGSSYNEQFF; j_gene: TRBJ2-1; abundance: NA; v_gene: TRBV19; d_gene: NA
CDR3nt: TGTGCCAGCAGGAAAGGGACTAGCGGGAACAATGAGCAGTTCTTC; CDR3aa: CASRKGTSGNNEQFF; j_gene: TRBJ2-1; abundance: NA; v_gene: TRBV28; d_gene: TRBD2
CDR3nt: TGTGCCAGCAGCTGGACAGGGCCGAACGCTGAAGCTTTCTTT; CDR3aa: CASSWTGPNAEAFF; j_gene: TRBJ1-1; abundance: NA; v_gene: TRBV11-2; d_gene: TRBD1
CDR3nt: TGTGCCAGCAGTTTCTCCCAGATCCACGAGCAGTACTTC; CDR3aa: CASSFSQIHEQYF; j_gene: TRBJ2-7; abundance: many; v_gene: TRBV12-3/TRBV12-4; d_gene: NA
CDR3nt: TGTGCCAGTAGTCCTATCCCACAGGGGCCCTTGGAGGGCTACACCTTC; CDR3aa: CASSPIPQGPLEGYTF; j_gene: TRBJ1-2; abundance: NA; v_gene: TRBV19; d_gene: TRBD1
CDR3nt: TGCGCCAGCAGCGGAACGGGACACGCTGGGGGGAGGACTGAAGCTTTCTTT; CDR3aa: CASSGTGHAGGRTEAFF; j_gene: TRBJ1-1; abundance: NA; v_gene: TRBV5-1; d_gene: NA
CDR3nt: TGTGCCAGCAGCGTAACAGGATTTAGCACTGAAGCTTTCTTT; CDR3aa: CASSVTGFSTEAFF; j_gene: TRBJ1-1; abundance: few; v_gene: TRBV11-2; d_gene: NA
CDR3nt: TGTGCCAGCAGCTTCGACAGAGCCTCTGGAAACACCATATATTTT; CDR3aa: CASSFDRASGNTIYF; j_gene: TRBJ1-3; abundance: NA; v_gene: TRBV6-1; d_gene: NA
CDR3nt: TGTGCCACCAGCACCGGACAGGACCAACCTAACTATGGCTACACCTTC; CDR3aa: CATSTGQDQPNYGYTF; j_gene: TRBJ1-2; abundance: few; v_gene: TRBV15; d_gene: TRBD1
CDR3nt: TGTGCCAGCAGTTACCGGAGGGGTGATGAAAAACTGTTTTTT; CDR3aa: CASSYRRGDEKLFF; j_gene: TRBJ1-4; abundance: NA; v_gene: TRBV6-4; d_gene: NA
CDR3nt: TGTGCCAGCAGTCCAGAGGGGAACGGGGACTATGGCTACACCTTC; CDR3aa: CASSPEGNGDYGYTF; j_gene: TRBJ1-2; abundance: many; v_gene: TRBV12-3/TRBV12-4; d_gene: NA
CDR3nt: TGTGCCAGCAGTTTATTAGGGGGAACAGGGGCCAACGTCCTGACTTTC; CDR3aa: CASSLLGGTGANVLTF; j_gene: TRBJ2-6; abundance: NA; v_gene: TRBV12-3/TRBV12-4; d_gene: NA
CDR3nt: TGCGCCAGCAGCTTGGCCTGGCGGGTCCCCGCAGATGTTGAAGCTTTCTTT; CDR3aa: CASSLAWRVPADVEAFF; j_gene: TRBJ1-1; abundance: NA; v_gene: TRBV5-1; d_gene: NA
CDR3nt: TGTGCCAGCAGTTTAATTAACAGGGACGTCGAAAAACTGTTTTTT; CDR3aa: CASSLINRDVEKLFF; j_gene: TRBJ1-4; abundance: many; v_gene: TRBV12-3/TRBV12-4; d_gene: NA
CDR3nt: TGTGCCAGCAGCCGACCGCCCGAGGCCACTGAAGCTTTCTTT; CDR3aa: CASSRPPEATEAFF; j_gene: TRBJ1-1; abundance: NA; v_gene: TRBV5-4; d_gene: NA
CDR3nt: TGCAGTGCTAAGTCCCCACCGGGTGAGCAGTACTTC; CDR3aa: CSAKSPPGEQYF; j_gene: TRBJ2-7; abundance: once; v_gene: TRBV20-1; d_gene: NA
CDR3nt: TGCGCCAGCAGCCCTCGGACTAGCGGGAACTACGAGCAGTACTTC; CDR3aa: CASSPRTSGNYEQYF; j_gene: TRBJ2-7; abundance: NA; v_gene: TRBV5-1; d_gene: TRBD2
CDR3nt: TGTGCCAGCAGCGCATCAGGGGGCCAGCCCCAGCATTTT; CDR3aa: CASSASGGQPQHF; j_gene: TRBJ1-5; abundance: few; v_gene: TRBV5-1; d_gene: TRBD1
CDR3nt: TGCGCCAGCAGCTTGGCCTTACAGAGAGAAGCTTTCTTT; CDR3aa: CASSLALQREAFF; j_gene: TRBJ1-1; abundance: NA; v_gene: TRBV5-1; d_gene: NA
CDR3nt: TGTGCCAGCAGCACGCCCAGGGACAGGGGGCTTGGCTACACCTTC; CDR3aa: CASSTPRDRGLGYTF; j_gene: TRBJ1-2; abundance: NA; v_gene: TRBV12-3/TRBV12-4; d_gene: TRBD1
CDR3nt: TGTGCCAGCAGCTTAACGAGGGCCAACGGGGAGCTGTTTTTT; CDR3aa: CASSLTRANGELFF; j_gene: TRBJ2-2; abundance: NA; v_gene: TRBV7-2; d_gene: NA
CDR3nt: TGCGCCAGCAGCCAGGCCAGCGGGTCCGGCTACGAGCAGTACTTC; CDR3aa: CASSQASGSGYEQYF; j_gene: TRBJ2-7; abundance: few; v_gene: TRBV4-1; d_gene: NA
CDR3nt: TGTGCCAGTAGAACGTTAGCGGGGGTAAACACCGGGGAGCTGTTTTTT; CDR3aa: CASRTLAGVNTGELFF; j_gene: TRBJ2-2; abundance: NA; v_gene: TRBV19; d_gene: TRBD2
CDR3nt: TGTGCCAGCAGCGTAGATAGCAGGGGGCACACTGAAGCTTTCTTT; CDR3aa: CASSVDSRGHTEAFF; j_gene: TRBJ1-1; abundance: NA; v_gene: TRBV9; d_gene: TRBD1
CDR3nt: TGTGCCAGCAGTTTTCTGGCGTCCTATGAGCAGTTCTTC; CDR3aa: CASSFLASYEQFF; j_gene: TRBJ2-1; abundance: once; v_gene: TRBV12-3/TRBV12-4; d_gene: NA
CDR3nt: TGTGCCAGCAGGTCTCCTAGCGGGAGGGCGGGCAATGAGCAGTTCTTC; CDR3aa: CASRSPSGRAGNEQFF; j_gene: TRBJ2-1; abundance: NA; v_gene: TRBV7-2; d_gene: TRBD2
CDR3nt: TGTGCCAGCAGTTCGACACGTTTAAGTGAAAAACTGTTTTTT; CDR3aa: CASSSTRLSEKLFF; j_gene: TRBJ1-4; abundance: many; v_gene: TRBV12-3/TRBV12-4; d_gene: NA
CDR3nt: TGTGCCAGCAGGCAACAGGGGCCATATGGCTACACCTTC; CDR3aa: CASRQQGPYGYTF; j_gene: TRBJ1-2; abundance: many; v_gene: TRBV28; d_gene: TRBD1
CDR3nt: TGTGCCAGCACCTTAGGTGGCTCTGGGGCCAACGTCCTGACTTTC; CDR3aa: CASTLGGSGANVLTF; j_gene: TRBJ2-6; abundance: NA; v_gene: TRBV12-3/TRBV12-4; d_gene: NA
CDR3nt: TGTGCCAGCAGTGAAGTTCGGCATGGGTGGAATCAGCCCCAGCATTTT; CDR3aa: CASSEVRHGWNQPQHF; j_gene: TRBJ1-5; abundance: many; v_gene: TRBV6-1; d_gene: NA
CDR3nt: TGTGCCAGCAGCCAACTTCCGGGTCGCGGCTACACCTTC; CDR3aa: CASSQLPGRGYTF; j_gene: TRBJ1-2; abundance: NA; v_gene: TRBV3-1; d_gene: NA
CDR3nt: TGTGCCAGCAGCCAAGGGACCAATTCACCCCTCCACTTT; CDR3aa: CASSQGTNSPLHF; j_gene: TRBJ1-6; abundance: many; v_gene: TRBV3-1; d_gene: NA
CDR3nt: TGTGCCACCAACCGTGGAACGGGGGACCCGAACACCGGGGAGCTGTTTTTT; CDR3aa: CATNRGTGDPNTGELFF; j_gene: TRBJ2-2; abundance: many; v_gene: TRBV12-3/TRBV12-4; d_gene: NA
CDR3nt: TGTGCCACACGGTTGCTCCAAGAGACCCAGTACTTC; CDR3aa: CATRLLQETQYF; j_gene: TRBJ2-5; abundance: few; v_gene: TRBV6-1; d_gene: NA
CDR3nt: TGTGCCAGCAGCTCAGGGGGCTGGGGACAGCCCCAGCATTTT; CDR3aa: CASSSGGWGQPQHF; j_gene: TRBJ1-5; abundance: NA; v_gene: TRBV27; d_gene: TRBD1
CDR3nt: TGTGCCAGCAGTATCCGGGACAGGGACTTC; CDR3aa: CASSIRDRDF; j_gene: TRBJ2-4; abundance: NA; v_gene: TRBV27; d_gene: TRBD1